The 17 T cell receptor beta chains below were found in one sample sequenced in a study of shared clonotypes between healthy human individuals. Some clones are missing from TCRdb's copy, which holds only in-frame ones; the method was immunoSEQ multiplex PCR. The sample has about 2.1 million clones; just over 90% are singletons. Naive CD8 cells were CD45RO-negative, positively selected for CCR7, excluding terminally differentiated effector memory CD45RA+ cells. Sequencing was performed on naive CD8+ T cells from PBMCs. All receptors derive from a man between 18 and 35 years old in good health. Some clones in this sample may be carry-over from other donors' samples.

This clone occurred once. Here the CDR3 reads CASVSKGAKRGYGYEQYF. The CDR3 bases are TGTGCCAGCGTCAGTAAGGGGGCAAAGAGGGGGTACGGCTACGAGCAGTACTTC. The genes are TRBV27 and TRBJ2-7, with 7 bases aligning to TRBD1. In germline, CDR1 is MNHEY, CDR2 SMNVEV (reference sequence). The CDR3 extends over 18 amino acids. The junction had 22 bases not matched to a gene; V was cut back by 8 bases and J by 3 bases.

This rearrangement joins TRBV25-1 to TRBJ2-7; 9 bases agree with TRBD2. V trimming: 6 bases; J trimming: 5 bases; junction bases outside the gene matches: 8. This CDR3 is built from 14 residues. Per germline, CDR1 MGHDK and CDR2 SYGVNS. The DNA of the CDR3 is TGTGCCAGCAGGATTAGCGGGAGTAACAACGAGCAGTACTTC. Amino acids: CASRISGSNNEQYF.

The chain couples TRBV27 to TRBJ1-1, with D unresolved. This CDR3 has 14 residues. Germline V lookup: CDR1 MNHEY, CDR2 SMNVEV (reference sequence). The V end lost 8 bases, the J end lost 0 bases, and 13 bases lay between the germline ends. Written as DNA, the CDR3 is TGTGCCAGCCAGAATGATGTCTTGAACACTGAAGCTTTCTTT. Protein: CASQNDVLNTEAFF.

This chain uses TRBV25-1 with TRBJ2-1, with D perhaps TRBD2 (6 bases). Germline V gene data show CDR1 as MGHDK and CDR2 as SYGVNS. CDR3 length equals 14 residues. The V gene lost 2 bases and the J gene lost 7 bases, with 12 bases spanning the gap. CDR3 sequence (DNA): TGTGCCAGCAGTGAAAGACTTGGGAGGAATGAGCAGTTCTTC. It encodes CASSERLGRNEQFF. The full variable domain, with the rest looked up from reference TRBV25-1 and TRBJ2-1, is EADIYQTPRYLVIGTGKKITLECSQTMGHDKMYWYQQDPGMELHLIHYSYGVNSTEKGDLSSESTVSRIRTEHFPLTLESARPSHTSQYLCASSERLGRNEQFFGPGTRLTVL.

The chain couples TRBV19 to TRBJ1-5; D possibly corresponds to TRBD1 (5 bases). V gave up 0 bases and J gave up 0 bases, with 12 bases separating them. The CDR3 is 17 residues long. Germline V lookup: CDR1 LNHDA, CDR2 SQIVND (reference sequence). The CDR3 DNA reads TGTGCCAGTAGTATAGATCTGGGACTTTATAGCAATCAGCCCCAGCATTTT. Its translation: CASSIDLGLYSNQPQHF.

The V call is TRBV9, the J call TRBJ2-1, with 10 nucleotides matching TRBD2. V lost 1 base to trimming and J lost 2 bases; unmatched junction nucleotides: 3. CDR1 and CDR2 from the germline V gene are SGDLS and YYNGEE. This CDR3 has 16 amino acids. CDR3 in DNA: TGTGCCAGCAGCGTAAGCGGGAGGGCCGCCTACAATGAGCAGTTCTTC. Protein product: CASSVSGRAAYNEQFF.

V is TRBV7-2 and J is TRBJ1-3, with TRBD1 matching over 7 bases. Per the germline V gene, CDR1 is SGHTA and CDR2 is FQGNSA. CDR3 length: 16 amino acids. The V and J ends lost 1 base and 2 bases, in that order; junction bases with no gene match: 5. The CDR3 bases are TGTGCCAGCAGCTTAGGGGTCAGGGGGGCTGGAAACACCATATATTTT. Translating gives CASSLGVRGAGNTIYF. Filled out from reference TRBV7-2 and TRBJ1-3, the complete variable domain reads GAGVSQSPSNKVTEKGKDVELRCDPISGHTALYWYRQSLGQGLEFLIYFQGNSAPDKSGLPSDRFSAERTGGSVSTLTIQRTQQEDSAVYLCASSLGVRGAGNTIYFGEGSWLTVV.

This clone was seen just once. This sequence joins TRBV19 and TRBJ1-5; a weak D match, TRBD1 (6 bases). Germline V CDR1 and CDR2: LNHDA, SQIVND (reference sequence). Trimming cost V 6 bases and J 2 bases, with 17 bases left between them. This CDR3 has 16 amino acids. The CDR3 loop reads CASSDRNRARNQPQHF. DNA for the CDR3: TGTGCCAGTAGCGATAGGAACAGGGCCCGCAATCAGCCCCAGCATTTT.

The V and J genes are TRBV21-1 and TRBJ1-1. TRBV21-1 is noted as a pseudogene. CDR3 length: 11 residues. CDR3 amino acids: CASSRGTEAFF. The CDR3 DNA reads as TGTGCCAGCAGCAGGGGCACTGAAGCTTTCTTT.

The CDR3 bases are TGTGCCAGCAGTCCGGAGGTTTACAATGAGCAGTTCTTC. Amino acids: CASSPEVYNEQFF. The chain joins TRBV7-6 to TRBJ2-1; D is perhaps TRBD2 (5 bases). Between the trimmed V and J ends, which lost 6 bases and 4 bases, there was a span of 10 bases. The CDR3 spans 13 residues. Germline V CDR1 and CDR2: SGHVS, FNYEAQ.

The chain is built from TRBV4-1 and TRBJ2-7; TRBD1 aligns across 8 bases. V trimming: 3 bases; J trimming: 3 bases; junction bases outside the gene matches: 7. The CDR3 loop spans 15 amino acids. Per germline, CDR1 MGHRA and CDR2 YSYEKL. CDR3 in amino acids: CASSHPPGQVYEQYF. CDR3 nucleotide sequence: TGCGCCAGCAGCCACCCCCCGGGACAGGTCTACGAGCAGTACTTC.

CDR3 bases: TGTGCCAGCAGGTGGGCTAGCGGGACGGCAGATACGCAGTATTTT. This sequence encodes CASRWASGTADTQYF. V is TRBV5-5 and J is TRBJ2-3; 9 bases line up with TRBD2. The length of the CDR3 is 15 residues. With V trimmed by 5 bases and J by 4 bases, 8 bases remained unmatched. Germline V gene sequence: CDR1 SGHKS, CDR2 YYEKEE (reference sequence).

About this clone: Because it lacks the conserved phenylalanine or tryptophan at the end, this CDR3 is likely a read error. The V gene is TRBV27, the J gene TRBJ2-7; 9 bases are shared with TRBD2. Germline loops: CDR1 MNHEY, CDR2 SMNVEV (reference sequence). V dropped 5 bases and J dropped 6; count of bases not matched to a gene: 11. This CDR3 comprises 15 residues. CDR3 in amino acids: CASSPPGLAYAEQYL. CDR3 DNA sequence: TGTGCCAGCAGTCCACCGGGACTAGCCTACGCCGAGCAGTACCTC.

This chain connects TRBV4-1 to TRBJ1-1; no clear D. This CDR3 comprises 13 residues. Germline V gene lookup returns CDR1 MGHRA and CDR2 YSYEKL. V was cut by 3 bases and J by 7 bases, with 12 bases left in between. CDR3 sequence (DNA): TGCGCCAGCAGCCAGGGCCCCAAGAGTGAAGCTTTCTTT. Amino acids: CASSQGPKSEAFF.

V usage is TRBV7-6 and J usage is TRBJ2-7, with a tentative D call TRBD1 (5 bases). The germline CDR1 and CDR2 sequences are SGHVS and FNYEAQ. This CDR3 is 15 amino acids long. V was cut by 4 bases and J by 2 bases, with 15 bases left in between. The DNA of the CDR3 is TGTGCCAGCAGCTCTACAGGATCTCCCGCCTACGAGCAGTACTTC. It specifies CASSSTGSPAYEQYF.

The J gene is TRBJ2-7, the V gene TRBV7-6; TRBD2 aligns across 7 bases. The CDR3 loop spans 15 amino acids. V was clipped by 5 bases and J by 5 bases; unmatched bases: 12. Germline CDR1 reads SGHVS; CDR2 reads FNYEAQ. This chain's CDR3 is CASSPRTSGPDEQYF. As DNA, the CDR3 is TGTGCCAGCAGCCCCCGGACTAGTGGCCCAGACGAGCAGTACTTC.

The V gene is TRBV19, the J gene TRBJ1-1; no definite D call. Trimming took off 5 bases at V and 10 bases at J, with 20 bases between the two ends. The CDR3 length is 14 residues. Per germline, CDR1 LNHDA and CDR2 SQIVND (reference sequence). This CDR3 reads CASSSYRDFFGAFF. CDR3 bases: TGTGCCAGTAGTTCGTACCGGGATTTCTTTGGAGCTTTCTTT.